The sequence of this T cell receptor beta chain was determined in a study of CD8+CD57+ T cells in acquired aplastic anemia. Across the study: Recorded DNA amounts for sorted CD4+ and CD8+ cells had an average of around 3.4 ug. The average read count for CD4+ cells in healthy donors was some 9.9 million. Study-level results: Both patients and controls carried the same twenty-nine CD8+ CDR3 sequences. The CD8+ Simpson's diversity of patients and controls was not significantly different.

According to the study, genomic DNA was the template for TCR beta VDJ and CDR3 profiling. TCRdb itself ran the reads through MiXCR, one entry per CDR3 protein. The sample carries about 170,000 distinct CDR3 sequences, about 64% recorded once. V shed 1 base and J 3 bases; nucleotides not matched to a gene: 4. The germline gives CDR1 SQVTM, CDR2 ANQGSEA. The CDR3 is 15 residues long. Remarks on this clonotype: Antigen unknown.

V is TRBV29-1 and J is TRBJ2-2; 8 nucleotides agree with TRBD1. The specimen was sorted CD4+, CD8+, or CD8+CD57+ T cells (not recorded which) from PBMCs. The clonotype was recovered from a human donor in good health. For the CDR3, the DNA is TGCAGCGTTGAAGGAGCAGGGGGCGACACCGGGGAGCTGTTTTTT. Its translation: CSVEGAGGDTGELFF.